This paragraph reports one TCR beta chain. Its antigen is still unknown. The data derive from a study of cytomegalovirus exposure and HLA in healthy donors. Study-wide results and caveats: Among TCR beta chains, those listed as cytomegalovirus-associated numbered under 200. First-cohort TCR clusters tended to co-occur in the 120 or so validation repertoires, a later analysis found. In vitro work confirmed that a few CMV-associated chains recognize CMV antigens.

The protocol was immunoSEQ multiplex PCR, while the TCRdb copy is restricted to in-frame clones and leaves out a portion. The data show 95,000 to 150,000 clones, with about 93% seen just once and roughly 1.2% held by the top ten. The CDR3 has 15 residues. With 0 bases clipped from V and 6 bases from J, the junction kept 3 bases outside the gene matches. The germline V gene has CDR1 MNHEY and CDR2 SMNVEV (reference sequence). The sequence came from a woman between 18 and 29 years old in good health and CMV-seronegative. Sequenced material: PBMCs. The rearrangement joins TRBV27 to TRBJ2-2; 8 bases are a match to TRBD2. As DNA, the CDR3 is TGTGCCAGCAGTTTATCCCGCGGGGGGCCCGGGGAGCTGTTTTTT. This encodes CASSLSRGGPGELFF.